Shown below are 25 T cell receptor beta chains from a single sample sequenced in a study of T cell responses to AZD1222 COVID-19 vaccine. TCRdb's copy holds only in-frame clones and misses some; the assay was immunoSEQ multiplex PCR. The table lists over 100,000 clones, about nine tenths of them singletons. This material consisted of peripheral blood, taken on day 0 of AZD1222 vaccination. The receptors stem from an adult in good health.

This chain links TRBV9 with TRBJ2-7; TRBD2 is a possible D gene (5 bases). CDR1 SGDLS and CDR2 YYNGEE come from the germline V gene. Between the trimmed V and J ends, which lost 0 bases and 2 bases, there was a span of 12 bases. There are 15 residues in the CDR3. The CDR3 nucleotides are TGTGCCAGCAGCGTAGGGCCTTTCGGGACCTACGAGCAGTACTTC. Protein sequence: CASSVGPFGTYEQYF.

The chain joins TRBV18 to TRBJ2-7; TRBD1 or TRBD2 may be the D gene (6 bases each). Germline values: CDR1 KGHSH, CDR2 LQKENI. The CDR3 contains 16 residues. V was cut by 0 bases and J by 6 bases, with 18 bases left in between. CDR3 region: CASSPPSGAGEVEQYF. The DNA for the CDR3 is TGTGCCAGCTCACCACCCTCCGGGGCAGGGGAGGTCGAGCAGTACTTC. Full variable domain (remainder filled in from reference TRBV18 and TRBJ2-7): NAGVMQNPRHLVRRRGQEARLRCSPMKGHSHVYWYRQLPEEGLKFMVYLQKENIIDESGMPKERFSAEFPKEGPSILRIQQVVRGDSAAYFCASSPPSGAGEVEQYFGPGTRLTVT.

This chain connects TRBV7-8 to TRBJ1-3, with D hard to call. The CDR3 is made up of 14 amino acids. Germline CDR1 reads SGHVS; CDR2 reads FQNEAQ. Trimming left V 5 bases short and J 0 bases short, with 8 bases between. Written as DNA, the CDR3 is TGTGCCAGCAGCCCAGACCCCTCTGGAAACACCATATATTTT. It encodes CASSPDPSGNTIYF.

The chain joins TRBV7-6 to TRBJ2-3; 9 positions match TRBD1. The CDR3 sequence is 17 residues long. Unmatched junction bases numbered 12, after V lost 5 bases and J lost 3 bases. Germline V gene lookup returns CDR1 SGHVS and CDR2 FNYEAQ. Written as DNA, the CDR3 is TGTGCCAGCAGCCCGAGAAGGGGACAGGGACCGACAGATACGCAGTATTTT. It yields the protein CASSPRRGQGPTDTQYF. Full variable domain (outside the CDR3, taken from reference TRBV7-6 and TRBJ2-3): GAGVSQSPRYKVTKRGQDVALRCDPISGHVSLYWYRQALGQGPEFLTYFNYEAQQDKSGLPNDRFSAERPEGSISTLTIQRTEQRDSAMYRCASSPRRGQGPTDTQYFGPGTRLTVL.

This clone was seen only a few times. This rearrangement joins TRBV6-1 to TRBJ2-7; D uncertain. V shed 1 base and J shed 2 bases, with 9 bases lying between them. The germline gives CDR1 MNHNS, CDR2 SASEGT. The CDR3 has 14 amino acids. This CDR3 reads CASSEGPNTYEQYF. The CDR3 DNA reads TGTGCCAGCAGTGAAGGTCCGAATACCTACGAGCAGTACTTC.

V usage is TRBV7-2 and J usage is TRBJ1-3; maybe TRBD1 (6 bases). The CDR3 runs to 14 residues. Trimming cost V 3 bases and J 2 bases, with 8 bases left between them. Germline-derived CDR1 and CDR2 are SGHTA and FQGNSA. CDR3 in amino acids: CASSFGTTGNTIYF. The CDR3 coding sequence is TGTGCCAGCAGCTTTGGGACAACTGGAAACACCATATATTTT.

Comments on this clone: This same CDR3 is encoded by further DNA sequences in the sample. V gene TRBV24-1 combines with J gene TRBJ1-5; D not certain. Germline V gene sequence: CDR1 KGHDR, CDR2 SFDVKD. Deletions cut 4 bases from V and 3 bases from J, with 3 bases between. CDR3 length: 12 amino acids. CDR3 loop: CATSDTNQPQHF. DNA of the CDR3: TGTGCCACCAGTGACACCAATCAGCCCCAGCATTTT.

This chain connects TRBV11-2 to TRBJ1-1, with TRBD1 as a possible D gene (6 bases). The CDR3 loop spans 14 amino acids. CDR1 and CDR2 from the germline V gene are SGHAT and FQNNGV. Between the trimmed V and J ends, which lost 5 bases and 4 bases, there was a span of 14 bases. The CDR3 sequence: CASSTQTGTTEAFF. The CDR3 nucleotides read TGTGCCAGCAGCACCCAAACAGGGACCACTGAAGCTTTCTTT.

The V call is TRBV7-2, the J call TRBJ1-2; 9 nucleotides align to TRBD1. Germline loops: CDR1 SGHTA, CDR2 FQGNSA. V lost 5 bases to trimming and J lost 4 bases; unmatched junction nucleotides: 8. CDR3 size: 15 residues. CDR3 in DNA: TGTGCCAGCAGCCTTATTCTGACAGGGGGCTATGGCTACACCTTC. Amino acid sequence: CASSLILTGGYGYTF.

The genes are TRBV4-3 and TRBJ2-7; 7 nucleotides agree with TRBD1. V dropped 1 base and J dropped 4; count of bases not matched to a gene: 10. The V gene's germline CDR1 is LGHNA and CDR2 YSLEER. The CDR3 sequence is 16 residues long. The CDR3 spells CASSQGIGTAFYEQYF. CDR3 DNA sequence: TGCGCCAGCAGCCAAGGAATTGGGACAGCCTTTTACGAGCAGTACTTC.

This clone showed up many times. CDR3 DNA sequence: TGTGCCAGCAGTTTTAGTGGAATTATGCGGGGCGGCTACACCTTC. Translating gives CASSFSGIMRGGYTF. This chain connects TRBV28 to TRBJ1-2, with D tentatively TRBD1 (5 bases). This CDR3 has 15 residues. Germline V gene sequence: CDR1 MDHEN, CDR2 SYDVKM. Trimming took off 3 bases at V and 8 bases at J, with 19 bases between the two ends.

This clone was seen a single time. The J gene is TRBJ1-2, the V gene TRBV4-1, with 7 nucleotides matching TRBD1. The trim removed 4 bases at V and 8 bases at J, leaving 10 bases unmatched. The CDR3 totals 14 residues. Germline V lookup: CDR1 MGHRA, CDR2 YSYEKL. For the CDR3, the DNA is TGCGCCAGCAGCCGTGCGGCAGGGGGTACGGGCTACACCTTC. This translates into CASSRAAGGTGYTF.

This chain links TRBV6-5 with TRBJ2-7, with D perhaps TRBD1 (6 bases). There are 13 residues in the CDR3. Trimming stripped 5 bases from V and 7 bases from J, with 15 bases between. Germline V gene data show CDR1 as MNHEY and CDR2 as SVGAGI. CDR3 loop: CASSTGQSGEQYF. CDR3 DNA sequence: TGTGCCAGCAGTACGGGACAATCTGGGGAGCAGTACTTC.

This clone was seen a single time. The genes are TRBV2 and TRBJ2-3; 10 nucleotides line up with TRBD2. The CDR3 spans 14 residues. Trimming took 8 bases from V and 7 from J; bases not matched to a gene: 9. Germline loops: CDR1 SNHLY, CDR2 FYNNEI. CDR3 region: CASGGAGGLNTQYF. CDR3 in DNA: TGTGCCAGCGGCGGAGCGGGGGGGCTGAATACGCAGTATTTT.

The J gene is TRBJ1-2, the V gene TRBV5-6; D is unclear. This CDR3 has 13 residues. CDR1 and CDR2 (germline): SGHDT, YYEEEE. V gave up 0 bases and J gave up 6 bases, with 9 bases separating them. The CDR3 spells CASSLDRGNGYTF. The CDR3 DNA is TGTGCCAGCAGCTTGGACCGGGGAAATGGCTACACCTTC.

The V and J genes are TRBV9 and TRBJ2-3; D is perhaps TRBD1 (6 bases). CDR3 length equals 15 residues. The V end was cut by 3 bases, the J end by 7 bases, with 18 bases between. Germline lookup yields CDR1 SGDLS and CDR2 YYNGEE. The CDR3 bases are TGTGCCAGCAGCGAAGGACAGACGGGCCGCAATACGCAGTATTTT. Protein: CASSEGQTGRNTQYF.

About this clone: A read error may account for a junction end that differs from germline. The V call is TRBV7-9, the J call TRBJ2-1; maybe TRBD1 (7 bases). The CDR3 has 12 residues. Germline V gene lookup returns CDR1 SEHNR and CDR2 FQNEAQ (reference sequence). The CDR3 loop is CASSLETGRWLF. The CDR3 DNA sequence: TGTGCCAGCAGCTTAGAGACAGGGAGGTGGCTCTTC. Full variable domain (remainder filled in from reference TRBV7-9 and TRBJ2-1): DTGVSQNPRHKITKRGQNVTFRCDPISEHNRLYWYRQTLGQGPEFLTYFQNEAQLEKSRLLSDRFSAERPKGSFSTLEIQRTEQGDSAMYLCASSLETGRWLFGPGTRLTVL.

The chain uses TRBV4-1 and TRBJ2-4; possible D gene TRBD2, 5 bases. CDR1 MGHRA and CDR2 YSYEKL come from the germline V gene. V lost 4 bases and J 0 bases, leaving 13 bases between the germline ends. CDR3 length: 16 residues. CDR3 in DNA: TGCGCCAGCAGCCCGAGGGCCGAAATAGCCAAAAACATTCAGTACTTC. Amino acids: CASSPRAEIAKNIQYF.

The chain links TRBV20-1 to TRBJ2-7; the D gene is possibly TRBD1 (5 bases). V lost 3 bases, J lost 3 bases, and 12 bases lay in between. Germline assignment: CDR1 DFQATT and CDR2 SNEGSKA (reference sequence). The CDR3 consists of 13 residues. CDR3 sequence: CSASRTPFYEQYF. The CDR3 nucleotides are TGCAGTGCTAGTAGGACACCGTTCTACGAGCAGTACTTC.

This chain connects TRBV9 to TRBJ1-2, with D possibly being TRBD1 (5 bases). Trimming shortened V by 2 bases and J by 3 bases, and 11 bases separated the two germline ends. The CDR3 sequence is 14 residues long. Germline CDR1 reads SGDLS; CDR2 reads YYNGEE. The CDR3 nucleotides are TGTGCCAGCAGCGTTACTGACAGCCACTATGGCTACACCTTC. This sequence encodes CASSVTDSHYGYTF.

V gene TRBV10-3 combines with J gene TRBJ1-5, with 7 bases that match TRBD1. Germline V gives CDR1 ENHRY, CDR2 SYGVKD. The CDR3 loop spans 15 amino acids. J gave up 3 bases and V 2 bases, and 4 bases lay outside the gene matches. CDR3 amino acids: CAISETGTDNQPQHF. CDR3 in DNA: TGTGCCATCAGTGAGACTGGGACAGACAATCAGCCCCAGCATTTT.

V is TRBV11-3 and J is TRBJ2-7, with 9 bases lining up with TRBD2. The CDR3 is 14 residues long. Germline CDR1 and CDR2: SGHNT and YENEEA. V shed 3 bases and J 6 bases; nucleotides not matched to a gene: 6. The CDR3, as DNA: TGTGCCAGCAGCTTGGGGACTAGCCAGGGCGAGCAGTACTTC. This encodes CASSLGTSQGEQYF.

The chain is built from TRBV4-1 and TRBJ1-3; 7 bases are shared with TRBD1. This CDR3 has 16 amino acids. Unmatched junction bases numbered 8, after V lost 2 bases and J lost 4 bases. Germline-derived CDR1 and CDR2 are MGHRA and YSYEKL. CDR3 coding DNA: TGCGCCAGCAGCCAACCTACAGGGGAGGTCGGAAACACCATATATTTT. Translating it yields CASSQPTGEVGNTIYF.

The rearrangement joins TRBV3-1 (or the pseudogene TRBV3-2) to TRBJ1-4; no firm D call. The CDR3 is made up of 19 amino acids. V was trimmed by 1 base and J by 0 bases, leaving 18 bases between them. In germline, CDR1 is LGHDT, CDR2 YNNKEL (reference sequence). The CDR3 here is CASSQGLALTASTNEKLFF. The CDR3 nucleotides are TGTGCCAGCAGCCAAGGACTGGCCTTAACTGCGTCAACTAATGAAAAACTGTTTTTT.

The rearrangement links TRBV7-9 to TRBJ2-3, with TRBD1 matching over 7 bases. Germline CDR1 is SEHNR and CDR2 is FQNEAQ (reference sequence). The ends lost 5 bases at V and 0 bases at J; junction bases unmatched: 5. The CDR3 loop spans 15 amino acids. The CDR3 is CASSRQGISTDTQYF. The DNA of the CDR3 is TGTGCCAGCAGCCGACAGGGTATCAGCACAGATACGCAGTATTTT.